These 22 T cell receptor beta chains share one sample of origin, sequenced in a study of CD8 T cells in ankylosing spondylitis. Regarding the study as a whole: Typical of ankylosing spondylitis blood, it appeared, was a TCR beta motif of eight highly homologous variants.

In TCRdb, the 5' RACE reads were re-called with MiXCR into one record per CDR3 protein. The table records fewer than 400,000 distinct CDR3 sequences, approximately 20% of them present only once. Their antigen targets remain unknown. Sequencing was done on a sample of blood, either unsorted or a sorted T cell fraction (not recorded which). These receptors were taken from a male donor with ankylosing spondylitis.

There are a few counts of this clonotype. The V call is TRBV28, the J call TRBJ2-3, with TRBD1 identical over 9 bases. CDR1 is MDHEN and CDR2 is SYDVKM in the germline V gene. CDR3 size: 16 residues. J lost 1 base, V lost 3 bases, and 5 bases had no gene match. The CDR3 DNA follows: TGTGCCAGCAGTTTGGTACAGGGGGCTGGCACAGATACGCAGTATTTT. It encodes CASSLVQGAGTDTQYF.

This sequence joins TRBV18 and TRBJ2-2; 10 nucleotides match TRBD1. The CDR3 has 17 amino acids. V shed 4 bases and J 4 bases; nucleotides not matched to a gene: 9. Germline values: CDR1 KGHSH, CDR2 LQKENI. The CDR3 protein is CASSRTPGQGFTGELFF. The CDR3 bases are TGTGCCAGCTCACGGACGCCGGGACAGGGGTTCACCGGGGAGCTGTTTTTT.

This rearrangement joins TRBV5-1 to TRBJ2-7; D remains ambiguous. Germline CDR1 is SGHRS and CDR2 is YFSETQ. V lost 0 bases and J lost 6, with 4 bases in between. The CDR3 has 11 amino acids. CDR3 loop: CASSLGAEQYF. The CDR3 region has the DNA TGCGCCAGCAGCTTGGGCGCCGAGCAGTACTTC. Full variable domain (outside the CDR3, taken from reference TRBV5-1 and TRBJ2-7): KAGVTQTPRYLIKTRGQQVTLSCSPISGHRSVSWYQQTPGQGLQFLFEYFSETQRNKGNFPGRFSGRQFSNSRSEMNVSTLELGDSALYLCASSLGAEQYFGPGTRLTVT.

This clonotype was detected a few times. This chain uses TRBV7-2 with TRBJ2-3; no firm D call. V was pared by 5 bases and J by 1 base, with 16 bases between. The CDR3 length is 16 residues. Looked up from germline, CDR1 is SGHTA and CDR2 is FQGNSA. CDR3 sequence: CASSQFRPVGTDTQYF. The DNA of the CDR3 is TGTGCCAGCAGCCAATTCCGACCTGTCGGCACAGATACGCAGTATTTT.

As to this clonotype: An end of the junction does not agree with germline; a read error may underlie this. V gene TRBV6-6 combines with J gene TRBJ2-7; maybe TRBD1 (6 bases). Germline CDR1 reads MNHNY; CDR2 reads SVGAGI (reference sequence). This CDR3 comprises 13 residues. The CDR3 region is CARSFNRDGEQYF. In DNA, the CDR3 is TGTGCCAGAAGTTTTAACAGGGATGGCGAGCAGTACTTC.

This clonotype was counted a few times. The chain is built from TRBV25-1 and TRBJ2-5; D is perhaps TRBD2 (5 bases). The CDR3 is made up of 17 amino acids. Trimming shortened V by 1 base and J by 4 bases, and 19 bases separated the two germline ends. Per the germline V gene, CDR1 is MGHDK and CDR2 is SYGVNS. CDR3 bases: TGTGCCAGCAGTGAATGGACGGAGGTTGGGGAGAGAGAGACCCAGTACTTC. It translates to CASSEWTEVGERETQYF.

In its sample, this clonotype was seen many times. This chain uses TRBV7-3 with TRBJ2-3; D call uncertain. CDR1 SGHTA and CDR2 FQGTGA come from the germline V gene. V was clipped by 6 bases and J by 4 bases, with 14 bases between them. This CDR3 contains 14 residues. Here the CDR3 DNA reads TGTGCCAGCAGACCCGACCCCCGGGCAGATACGCAGTATTTT. Translating it yields CASRPDPRADTQYF.

This clonotype appeared a few times. The gene calls are TRBV5-1 and TRBJ1-1; D not resolved. Germline loops: CDR1 SGHRS, CDR2 YFSETQ. This CDR3 is 14 amino acids long. V was shortened by 6 bases and J by 0 bases, with 12 bases between the two germline ends. Written as DNA, the CDR3 is TGCGCCAGCACCGCCTTGGCTTTGAACACTGAAGCTTTCTTT. This translates into CASTALALNTEAFF.

This sequence joins TRBV19 and TRBJ2-5, with 12 positions matching TRBD2. The germline V gene encodes CDR1 LNHDA and CDR2 SQIVND (reference sequence). The CDR3 sequence is 15 residues long. The V segment lost 9 bases and the J segment 4 bases; nucleotides outside the gene matches: 9. The CDR3 bases are TGTGCCAGCAAGACTAGCGGGAGACTTTCAGAGACCCAGTACTTC. Translation: CASKTSGRLSETQYF.

This clonotype was detected only a few times. This chain links TRBV20-1 with TRBJ2-5; 12 nucleotides agree with TRBD2. The CDR3 extends over 16 amino acids. V trimming: 6 bases; J trimming: 5 bases; junction bases outside the gene matches: 13. The V gene's germline CDR1 is DFQATT and CDR2 SNEGSKA (reference sequence). The CDR3 region is CSANQPVTSGSETQYF. DNA for the CDR3: TGCAGTGCGAATCAACCCGTGACTAGCGGGAGCGAGACCCAGTACTTC.

This clonotype showed up many times. The rearrangement uses TRBV12-3 or TRBV12-4 and TRBJ1-1; perhaps TRBD1 as D (5 bases). There are 12 residues in the CDR3. V was clipped by 5 bases and J by 4 bases, with 8 bases between them. The CDR3 sequence is CASSHTGTEAFF. The CDR3 DNA is TGTGCCAGCAGTCACACAGGCACTGAAGCTTTCTTT.

V is TRBV20-1 and J is TRBJ1-1, with TRBD1 identical over 9 bases. The CDR3 is made up of 14 amino acids. Germline assignment: CDR1 DFQATT and CDR2 SNEGSKA (reference sequence). V lost 6 bases and J lost 0; bases outside the gene matches: 5. CDR3 in amino acids: CSASRQGVNTEAFF. For the CDR3, the DNA is TGCAGTGCAAGTAGACAGGGGGTGAACACTGAAGCTTTCTTT.

The rearrangement links TRBV2 to TRBJ1-1; 11 nucleotides line up with TRBD1. V shed 10 bases and J 0 bases; nucleotides not matched to a gene: 10. Germline values: CDR1 SNHLY, CDR2 FYNNEI. This CDR3 comprises 16 residues. The CDR3 region has the DNA TGTGCCACCCCGGGACAGGGGGGGACTATGAACACTGAAGCTTTCTTT. This gives the protein CATPGQGGTMNTEAFF.

This clonotype was found many times. The chain uses TRBV12-3 or TRBV12-4 and TRBJ1-1; no clear D. The ends were cut back, 6 bases at V and 6 bases at J, with 8 bases in the middle. The CDR3 consists of 11 residues. The CDR3, as DNA: TGTGCCAGCAGCAGGACGCCTGAAGCTTTCTTT. Amino acids: CASSRTPEAFF.

This clonotype has just one count. The junction and the germline gene differ at one end; a read error may be behind it. The chain recombines TRBV20-1 with TRBJ1-5; TRBD1 might be the D (5 bases). Per the germline V gene, CDR1 is DFQATT and CDR2 is SNEGSKA (reference sequence). This CDR3 region has 14 residues. As DNA, the CDR3 is TGCAGTGCTAGAGACCTGTGGGGGAATCGGCCCCAGCATTTT. Protein product: CSARDLWGNRPQHF.

This clonotype was counted a few times. The V gene is TRBV20-1, the J gene TRBJ1-2; the match to TRBD1 covers 7 bases. The CDR3 sequence is 17 residues long. Germline assignment: CDR1 DFQATT and CDR2 SNEGSKA (reference sequence). Losses at the gene ends were 6 bases for V and 5 bases for J; bases not matched to a gene: 21. The CDR3 DNA reads as TGCAGTGCGGATGGGAACAGGGGCCAACCCGGATTATATGGCTACACCTTC. Its protein is CSADGNRGQPGLYGYTF.

The chain uses TRBV14 and TRBJ1-2; no firm D call. The V end was cut by 2 bases, the J end by 5 bases, with 6 bases between. This CDR3 region has 12 residues. Looked up from germline, CDR1 is SGHDN and CDR2 is FVKESK. The CDR3 sequence: CASSQNSYGYTF. In DNA form, the CDR3 reads TGTGCCAGCAGCCAAAACTCTTATGGCTACACCTTC.

In its sample, this clonotype was seen a few times. The chain uses TRBV5-1 and TRBJ2-7; 7 positions match TRBD1. Per the germline V gene, CDR1 is SGHRS and CDR2 is YFSETQ. J lost 7 bases, V lost 4 bases, and 11 bases had no gene match. There are 14 residues in the CDR3. The CDR3: CASSPDREWGEQYF. The CDR3 nucleotides are TGCGCCAGCAGCCCCGACAGGGAATGGGGGGAGCAGTACTTC.

In this sample, this clonotype turned up a few times. The chain is built from TRBV5-1 and TRBJ2-2; D might be TRBD1 (5 bases). Trimming stripped 4 bases from V and 4 bases from J, with 14 bases between. The CDR3 is 15 residues long. Germline V gives CDR1 SGHRS, CDR2 YFSETQ. DNA of the CDR3: TGCGCCAGCAGCCCCCCCCAGGGCCCCACCGGGGAGCTGTTTTTT. It yields the protein CASSPPQGPTGELFF.

The gene calls are TRBV28 and TRBJ2-7; 12 bases map to TRBD2. The CDR3 is made up of 15 amino acids. Unmatched junction bases numbered 6, after V lost 4 bases and J lost 5 bases. Germline CDR1 reads MDHEN; CDR2 reads SYDVKM. The CDR3 is CASSSRTSGIDEQYF. In DNA form, the CDR3 reads TGTGCCAGCAGTTCGAGGACTAGCGGGATCGACGAGCAGTACTTC.

This clonotype was picked up a small number of times. The chain uses TRBV6-5 and TRBJ2-6; D may be TRBD1 or TRBD2 (5 bases each). The CDR3 contains 16 residues. From germline, CDR1 is MNHEY and CDR2 SVGAGI. V lost 2 bases to trimming and J lost 2 bases, with 10 bases between them. The CDR3 spells CASSYAGATGANVLTF. The CDR3 region has the DNA TGTGCCAGCAGTTACGCCGGGGCCACTGGGGCCAACGTCCTGACTTTC.

V usage is TRBV2 and J usage is TRBJ2-3, with D hard to call. Germline V CDR1 and CDR2: SNHLY, FYNNEI. This CDR3 region has 14 residues. Deletions cut 9 bases from V and 2 bases from J, with 15 bases between. CDR3 amino acids: CASTRADDTDTQYF. Written as DNA, the CDR3 is TGTGCCAGTACCCGCGCGGACGACACAGATACGCAGTATTTT.